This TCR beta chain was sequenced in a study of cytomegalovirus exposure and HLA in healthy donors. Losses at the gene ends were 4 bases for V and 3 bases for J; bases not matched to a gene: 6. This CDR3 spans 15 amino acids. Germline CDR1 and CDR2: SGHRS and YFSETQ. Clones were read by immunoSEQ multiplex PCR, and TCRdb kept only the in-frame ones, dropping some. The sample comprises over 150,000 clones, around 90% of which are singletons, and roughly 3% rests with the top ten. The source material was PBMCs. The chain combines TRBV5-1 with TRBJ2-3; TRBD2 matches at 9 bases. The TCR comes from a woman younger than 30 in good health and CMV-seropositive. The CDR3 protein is CASSLSGRLTDTQYF. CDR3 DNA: TGCGCCAGCAGCCTGAGCGGGAGGCTTACAGATACGCAGTATTTT.